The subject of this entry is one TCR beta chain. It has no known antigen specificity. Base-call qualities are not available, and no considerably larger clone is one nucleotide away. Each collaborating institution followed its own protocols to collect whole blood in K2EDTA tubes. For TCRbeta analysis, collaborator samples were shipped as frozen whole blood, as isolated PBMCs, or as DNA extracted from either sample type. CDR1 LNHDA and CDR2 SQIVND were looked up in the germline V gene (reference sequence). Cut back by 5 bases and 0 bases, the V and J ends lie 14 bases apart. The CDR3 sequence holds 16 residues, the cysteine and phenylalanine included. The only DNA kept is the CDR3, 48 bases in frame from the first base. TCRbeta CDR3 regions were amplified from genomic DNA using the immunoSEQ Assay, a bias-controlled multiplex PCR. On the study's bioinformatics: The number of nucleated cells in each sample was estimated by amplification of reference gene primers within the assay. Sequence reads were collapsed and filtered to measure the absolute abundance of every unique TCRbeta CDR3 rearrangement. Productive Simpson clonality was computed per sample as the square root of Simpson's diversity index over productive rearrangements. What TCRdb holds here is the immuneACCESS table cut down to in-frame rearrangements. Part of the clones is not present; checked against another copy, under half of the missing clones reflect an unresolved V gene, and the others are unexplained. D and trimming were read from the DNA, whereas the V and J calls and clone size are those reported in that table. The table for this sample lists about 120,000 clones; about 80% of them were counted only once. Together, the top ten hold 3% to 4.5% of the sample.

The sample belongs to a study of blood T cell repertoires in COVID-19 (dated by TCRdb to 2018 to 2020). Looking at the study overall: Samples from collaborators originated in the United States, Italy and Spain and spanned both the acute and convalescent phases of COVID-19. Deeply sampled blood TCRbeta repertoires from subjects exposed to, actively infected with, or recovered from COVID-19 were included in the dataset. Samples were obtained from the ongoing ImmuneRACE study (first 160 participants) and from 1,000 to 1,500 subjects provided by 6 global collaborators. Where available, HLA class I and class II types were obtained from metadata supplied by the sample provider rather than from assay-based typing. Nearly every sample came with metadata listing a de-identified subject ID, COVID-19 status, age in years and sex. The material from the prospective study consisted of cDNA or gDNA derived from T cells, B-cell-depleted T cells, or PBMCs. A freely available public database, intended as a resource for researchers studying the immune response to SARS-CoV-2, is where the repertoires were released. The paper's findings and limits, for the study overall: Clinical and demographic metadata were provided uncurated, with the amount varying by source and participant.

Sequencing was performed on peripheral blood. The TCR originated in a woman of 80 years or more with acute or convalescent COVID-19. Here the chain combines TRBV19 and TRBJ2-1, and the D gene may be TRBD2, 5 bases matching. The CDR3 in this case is CASSALLVTSYNEQFF. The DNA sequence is TGTGCCAGTAGTGCCCTACTAGTAACCTCCTACAATGAGCAGTTCTTC. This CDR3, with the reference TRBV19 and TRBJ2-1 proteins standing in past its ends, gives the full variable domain DGGITQSPKYLFRKEGQNVTLSCEQNLNHDAMYWYRQDPGQGLRLIYYSQIVNDFQKGDIAEGYSVSREKKESFPLTVTSAQKNPTAFYLCASSALLVTSYNEQFFGPGTRLTVL.